This T cell receptor (beta chain) was found in a study of post-analysis software for immune sequencing data (dated by TCRdb to 2013 to 2016). Looking at the study overall: The recorded disease courses included relapsing-remitting, secondary progressive and progressive-relapsing multiple sclerosis, and some patients had no subtype annotation. The multiple sclerosis patient repertoires were compared with more than 9 previously published healthy control repertoires from donors aged roughly 6 to 27 years. A subset of samples was prepared in parallel using single-end sample barcoding, then pooled and co-amplified after Illumina adapter ligation.

What the study reported, not specific to this receptor: When samples were clustered directly using the F measure, samples prepared in the same batch co-clustered strongly, which prompted a batch-effect correction. The control group was slightly older than the multiple sclerosis patient group. Multiple sclerosis patients had significantly lower normalized Chao1 diversity than controls, a result that suggests substantial peripheral T-cell clonal expansion. Significantly higher frequencies in patients than in controls were found for several TRBV segments, including TRBV5-6, TRBV5-1 and TRBV20-1.

TCR beta repertoires were profiled from peripheral blood of approximately 13 young patients with multiple sclerosis to demonstrate the VDJtools post-analysis software. Multiple sclerosis patients were children and adolescents aged about 6 to 15 years. Inclusive of the bounding cysteine and phenylalanine, the CDR3 is 15 residues long. Only the CDR3 DNA stays, 45 bases, in frame from base 1. At the junction V is shortened by 0 bases and J by 2 bases, with 9 bases in between. Via the germline V gene (reference sequence), CDR1 is LNHNV and CDR2 YYDKDF. Library generation was performed with PCR. Data came from an Illumina HiSeq 2500. To reduce PCR and sequencing biases, unique molecular identifiers were incorporated into the TCR beta cDNA libraries. About 500,000 cDNA molecules were obtained for every 1 to 10 million input T cells, so each molecule roughly corresponded to one T cell. The same protocol used for the earlier healthy control dataset was applied to prepare and sequence the patient libraries. Within a given batch, samples were prepared together, multiplexed and sequenced on the same HiSeq lane. The published analysis was carried out like this. Raw barcoded reads were processed with MIGEC, discarding single-read molecular identifier groups before consensus assembly and CDR3 extraction. VDJtools was used for post-analysis of the clonotype tables, with diversity normalized by down-sampling every dataset to the smallest sample size. Repertoire overlap clustering matched CDR3 amino acid but not nucleotide sequences to correct batch-related cross-sample contamination. TCRdb reran the public reads through fastp at Q25 and MiXCR, keeping productive beta chains. CDR3 protein duplicates are merged, each entry listing the most common genes and DNA. V and J calls and clone size were set by TCRdb, not the authors. In this sample the table shows a few hundred thousand distinct CDR3 sequences, around 34% of which occur a single time. Under 5.5% of the sample is in the top ten clones.

Details on this clonotype: What antigen it recognizes has not been identified. Base qualities are not provided; no much larger clone lies one nucleotide away.

Input material: blood. The clonotype originates from a girl aged 10 to 17 with multiple sclerosis. In this chain, TRBV15 is recombined with TRBJ2-3; the D gene is unclear. The bases read TGTGCCACCAGCAGAGATGGTATGACCACAGATACGCAGTATTTT. Its protein reads: CATSRDGMTTDTQYF. With all but the CDR3 taken from the reference TRBV15 and TRBJ2-3 genes, the full variable domain is: DAMVIQNPRYQVTQFGKPVTLSCSQTLNHNVMYWYQQKSSQAPKLLFHYYDKDFNNEADTPDNFQSRRPNTSFCFLDIRSPGLGDTAMYLCATSRDGMTTDTQYFGPGTRLTVL.